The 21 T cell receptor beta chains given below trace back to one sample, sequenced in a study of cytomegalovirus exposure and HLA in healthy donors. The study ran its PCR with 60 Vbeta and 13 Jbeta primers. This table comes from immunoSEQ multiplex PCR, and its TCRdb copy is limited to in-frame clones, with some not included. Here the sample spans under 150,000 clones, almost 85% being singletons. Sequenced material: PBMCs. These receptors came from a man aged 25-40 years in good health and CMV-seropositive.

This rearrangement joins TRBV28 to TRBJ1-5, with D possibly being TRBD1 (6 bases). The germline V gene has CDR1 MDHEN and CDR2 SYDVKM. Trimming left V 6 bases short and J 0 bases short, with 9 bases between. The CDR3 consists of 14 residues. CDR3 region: CASRTGYSNQPQHF. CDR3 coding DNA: TGTGCCAGCAGAACAGGGTATAGCAATCAGCCCCAGCATTTT.

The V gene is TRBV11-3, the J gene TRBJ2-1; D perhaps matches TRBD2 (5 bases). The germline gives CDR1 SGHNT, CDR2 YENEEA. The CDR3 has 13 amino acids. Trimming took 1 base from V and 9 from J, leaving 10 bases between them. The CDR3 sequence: CASSLVPGGEQFF. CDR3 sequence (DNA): TGTGCCAGCAGCTTAGTCCCAGGAGGTGAGCAGTTCTTC.

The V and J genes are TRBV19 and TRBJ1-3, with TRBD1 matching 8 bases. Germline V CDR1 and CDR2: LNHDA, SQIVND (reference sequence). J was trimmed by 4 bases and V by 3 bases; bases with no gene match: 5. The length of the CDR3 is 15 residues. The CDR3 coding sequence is TGTGCCAGTAGTATGGGCAGGGGGCAGGGAAACACCATATATTTT. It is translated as CASSMGRGQGNTIYF.

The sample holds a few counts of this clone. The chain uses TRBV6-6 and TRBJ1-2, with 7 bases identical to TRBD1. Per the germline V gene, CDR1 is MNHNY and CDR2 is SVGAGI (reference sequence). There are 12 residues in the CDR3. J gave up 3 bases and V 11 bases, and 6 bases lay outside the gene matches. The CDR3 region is CAAGGTDYGYTF. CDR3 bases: TGTGCCGCAGGGGGGACGGACTATGGCTACACCTTC.

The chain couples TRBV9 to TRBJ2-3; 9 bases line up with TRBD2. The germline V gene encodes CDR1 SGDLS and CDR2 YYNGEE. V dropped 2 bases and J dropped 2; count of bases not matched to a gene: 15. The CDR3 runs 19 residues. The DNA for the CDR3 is TGTGCCAGCAGCGTGGCAGTGGGACCCCGACTAGCGGTCACAGATACGCAGTATTTT. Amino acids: CASSVAVGPRLAVTDTQYF.

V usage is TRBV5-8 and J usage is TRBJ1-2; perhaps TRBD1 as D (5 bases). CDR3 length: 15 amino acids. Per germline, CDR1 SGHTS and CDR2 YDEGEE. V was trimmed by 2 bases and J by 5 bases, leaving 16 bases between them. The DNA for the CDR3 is TGTGCCAGCAGCTTCAACAGGTTGGCGGCGTATGGCTACACCTTC. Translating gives CASSFNRLAAYGYTF.

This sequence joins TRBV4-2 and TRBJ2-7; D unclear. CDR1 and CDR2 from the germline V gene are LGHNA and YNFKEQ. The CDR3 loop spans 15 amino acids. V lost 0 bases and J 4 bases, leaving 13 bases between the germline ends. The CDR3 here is CASSQEITRVYEQYF. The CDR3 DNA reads TGTGCCAGCAGCCAAGAAATCACACGGGTTTACGAGCAGTACTTC.

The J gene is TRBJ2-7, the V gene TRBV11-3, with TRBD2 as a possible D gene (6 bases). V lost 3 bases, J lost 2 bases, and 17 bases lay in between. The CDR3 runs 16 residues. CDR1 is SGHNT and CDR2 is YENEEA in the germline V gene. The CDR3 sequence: CASSFRRDCKTYEQYF. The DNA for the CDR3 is TGTGCCAGCAGCTTTCGGCGGGACTGTAAGACCTACGAGCAGTACTTC.

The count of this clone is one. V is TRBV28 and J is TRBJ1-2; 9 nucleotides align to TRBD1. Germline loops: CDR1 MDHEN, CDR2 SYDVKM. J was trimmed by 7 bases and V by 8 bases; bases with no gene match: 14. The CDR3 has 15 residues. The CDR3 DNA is TGTGCCAGCTACCCTACAGGGGGCCTAGGTAGTGGCTACACCTTC. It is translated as CASYPTGGLGSGYTF.

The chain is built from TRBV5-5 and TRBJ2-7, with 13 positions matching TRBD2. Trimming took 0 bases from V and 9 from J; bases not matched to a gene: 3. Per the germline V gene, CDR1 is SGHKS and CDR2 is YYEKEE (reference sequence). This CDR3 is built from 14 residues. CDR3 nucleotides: TGTGCCAGCAGCTTGGGTAGGACTAGCGGGGGGCAGTACTTC. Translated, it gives CASSLGRTSGGQYF.

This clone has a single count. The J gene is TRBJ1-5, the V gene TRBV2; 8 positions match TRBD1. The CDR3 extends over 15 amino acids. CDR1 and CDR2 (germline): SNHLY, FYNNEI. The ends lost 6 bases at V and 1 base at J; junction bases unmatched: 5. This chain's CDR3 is CASSGQGSSNQPQHF. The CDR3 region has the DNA TGTGCCAGCAGCGGACAGGGATCGAGCAATCAGCCCCAGCATTTT.

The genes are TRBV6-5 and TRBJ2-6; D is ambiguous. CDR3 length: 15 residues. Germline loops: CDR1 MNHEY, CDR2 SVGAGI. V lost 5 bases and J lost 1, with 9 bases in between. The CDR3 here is CASSLLHSGANVLTF. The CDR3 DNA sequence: TGTGCCAGCAGTCTACTCCATTCTGGGGCCAACGTCCTGACTTTC.

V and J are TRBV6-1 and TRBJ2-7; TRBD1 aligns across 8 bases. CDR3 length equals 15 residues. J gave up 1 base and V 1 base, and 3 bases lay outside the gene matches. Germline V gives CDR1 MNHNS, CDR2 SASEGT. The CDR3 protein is CASSEGQGASYEQYF. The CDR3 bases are TGTGCCAGCAGTGAAGGGCAGGGGGCGTCCTACGAGCAGTACTTC.

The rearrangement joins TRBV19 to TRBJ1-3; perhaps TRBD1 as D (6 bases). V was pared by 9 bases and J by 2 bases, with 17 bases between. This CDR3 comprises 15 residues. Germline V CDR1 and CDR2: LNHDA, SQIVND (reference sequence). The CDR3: CASTLQGRAGNTIYF. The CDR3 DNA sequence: TGTGCCAGCACGTTACAGGGTCGGGCTGGAAACACCATATATTTT.

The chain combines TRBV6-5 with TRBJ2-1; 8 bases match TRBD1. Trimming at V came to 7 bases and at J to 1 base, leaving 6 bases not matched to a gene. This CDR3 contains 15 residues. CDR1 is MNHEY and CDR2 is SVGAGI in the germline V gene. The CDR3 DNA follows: TGTGCCAGCACCCCGGACAGGGCTTCCTACAATGAGCAGTTCTTC. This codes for CASTPDRASYNEQFF.

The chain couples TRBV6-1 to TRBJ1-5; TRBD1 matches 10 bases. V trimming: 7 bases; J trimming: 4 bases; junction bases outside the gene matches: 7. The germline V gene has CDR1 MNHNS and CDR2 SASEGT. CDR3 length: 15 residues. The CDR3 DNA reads TGTGCCAGCAAAAGGGACAGGGGAGAAAATCAGCCCCAGCATTTT. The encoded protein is CASKRDRGENQPQHF.

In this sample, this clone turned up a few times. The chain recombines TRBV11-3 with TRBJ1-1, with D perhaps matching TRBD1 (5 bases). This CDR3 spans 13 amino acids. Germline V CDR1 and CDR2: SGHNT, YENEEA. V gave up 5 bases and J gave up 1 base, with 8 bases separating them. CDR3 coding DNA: TGTGCCAGCAGCGTCACAGGGAACACTGAAGCTTTCTTT. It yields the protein CASSVTGNTEAFF.

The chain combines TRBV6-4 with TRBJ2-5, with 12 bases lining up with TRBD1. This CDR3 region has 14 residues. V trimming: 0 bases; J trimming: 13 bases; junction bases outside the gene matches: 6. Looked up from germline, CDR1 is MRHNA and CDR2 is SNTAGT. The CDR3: CASSDSGTGGGRYF. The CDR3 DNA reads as TGTGCCAGCAGTGACTCCGGGACAGGGGGCGGTAGGTACTTC.

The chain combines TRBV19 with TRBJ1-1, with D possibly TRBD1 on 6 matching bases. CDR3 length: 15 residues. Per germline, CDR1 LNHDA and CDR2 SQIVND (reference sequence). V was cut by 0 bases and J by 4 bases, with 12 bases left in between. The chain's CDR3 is CASSIDLRGGTEAFF. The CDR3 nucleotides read TGTGCCAGTAGTATAGATCTAAGGGGGGGCACTGAAGCTTTCTTT.

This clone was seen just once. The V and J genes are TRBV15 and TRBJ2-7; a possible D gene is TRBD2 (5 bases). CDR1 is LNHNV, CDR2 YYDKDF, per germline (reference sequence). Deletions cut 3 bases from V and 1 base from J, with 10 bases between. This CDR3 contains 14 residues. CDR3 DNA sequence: TGTGCCACCAGCAGGGGTCGGGGATCCTACGAGCAGTACTTC. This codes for CATSRGRGSYEQYF.

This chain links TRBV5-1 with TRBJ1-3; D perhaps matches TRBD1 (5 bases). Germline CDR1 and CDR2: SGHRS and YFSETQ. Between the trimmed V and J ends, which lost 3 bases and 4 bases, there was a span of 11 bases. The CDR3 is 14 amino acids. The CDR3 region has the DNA TGCGCCAGCAGCTCGGGACTTCAGGGAAACACCATATATTTT. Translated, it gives CASSSGLQGNTIYF.